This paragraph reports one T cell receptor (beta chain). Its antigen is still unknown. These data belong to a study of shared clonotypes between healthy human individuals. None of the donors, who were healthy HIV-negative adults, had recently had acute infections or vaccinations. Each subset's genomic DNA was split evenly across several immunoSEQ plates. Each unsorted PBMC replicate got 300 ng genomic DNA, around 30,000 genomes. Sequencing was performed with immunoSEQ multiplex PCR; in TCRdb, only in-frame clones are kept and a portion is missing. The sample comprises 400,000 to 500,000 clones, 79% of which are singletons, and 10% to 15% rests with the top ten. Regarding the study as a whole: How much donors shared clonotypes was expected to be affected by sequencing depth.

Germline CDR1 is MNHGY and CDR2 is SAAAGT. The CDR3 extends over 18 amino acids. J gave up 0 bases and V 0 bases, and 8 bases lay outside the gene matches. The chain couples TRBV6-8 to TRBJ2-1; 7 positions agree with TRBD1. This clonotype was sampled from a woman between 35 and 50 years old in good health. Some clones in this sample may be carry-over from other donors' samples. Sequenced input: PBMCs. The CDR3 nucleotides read TGTGCCAGCAGTTACTCGAAGGGGACAGCGAGCTCCTACAATGAGCAGTTCTTC. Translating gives CASSYSKGTASSYNEQFF.